The 9 T cell receptor beta chains below come from one sample, sequenced in a study of metastatic and nonmetastatic thyroid tumors. Thyroid surgery was preceded by no treatment in any patient. TCRdb reassembled clones from the PCR reads with MiXCR. The table shows approximately 14,000 clones, with 25% to 35% occurring only once. Specimen: blood. All receptors come from a female donor with papillary thyroid cancer or a benign thyroid nodule (not recorded which). Some clones in this sample may be carry-over from other donors' samples.

In its sample, this clone was seen many times. This chain links TRBV5-4 with TRBJ2-7; D perhaps matches TRBD1 (6 bases). Per the germline V gene, CDR1 is SGHNT and CDR2 is YYREEE (reference sequence). The CDR3 is 15 residues long. The ends were cut back, 4 bases at V and 7 bases at J, with 21 bases in the middle. The CDR3 DNA reads TGTGCCAGCAGCCGTCACAGCGCAGGGGTTGGTGAGCAGTACTTC. This translates into CASSRHSAGVGEQYF. Complete variable domain (other parts from reference TRBV5-4 and TRBJ2-7): ETGVTQSPTHLIKTRGQQVTLRCSSQSGHNTVSWYQQALGQGPQFIFQYYREEENGRGNFPPRFSGLQFPNYSSELNVNALELDDSALYLCASSRHSAGVGEQYFGPGTRLTVT.

The rearrangement joins TRBV11-2 to TRBJ1-3; D remains ambiguous. There are 12 residues in the CDR3. Trimming took off 6 bases at V and 3 bases at J, with 6 bases between the two ends. CDR1 and CDR2 (germline): SGHAT, FQNNGV. The chain's CDR3 is CASSLNGNTIYF. The CDR3 DNA reads TGTGCCAGCAGTCTAAATGGAAACACCATATATTTT.

This clone was picked up a small number of times. J is TRBJ2-7 and V is TRBV12-3 or TRBV12-4; TRBD2 aligns across 7 bases. This CDR3 comprises 14 residues. The J segment lost 2 bases and the V segment lost 5 bases, leaving 6 bases of the junction unmatched. The CDR3: CASSGGDGTYEQYF. Here the CDR3 DNA reads TGTGCCAGCAGTGGGGGGGACGGAACCTACGAGCAGTACTTC.

The chain joins TRBV18 to TRBJ1-4; TRBD1 might be the D (5 bases). The CDR3 loop spans 14 amino acids. The germline V gene has CDR1 KGHSH and CDR2 LQKENI. Trimming pared 10 bases from V and 3 bases from J, leaving 15 bases between. CDR3 amino acids: CATSLGTANEKLFF. The CDR3, as DNA: TGTGCCACATCCCTTGGGACGGCTAATGAAAAACTGTTTTTT. Looking up the rest from reference TRBV18 and TRBJ1-4 gives the full variable domain: NAGVMQNPRHLVRRRGQEARLRCSPMKGHSHVYWYRQLPEEGLKFMVYLQKENIIDESGMPKERFSAEFPKEGPSILRIQQVVRGDSAAYFCATSLGTANEKLFFGSGTQLSVL.

The chain links TRBV20-1 to TRBJ2-7; 9 positions agree with TRBD2. CDR3 size: 15 residues. Looked up from germline, CDR1 is DFQATT and CDR2 is SNEGSKA (reference sequence). V lost 1 base, J lost 9 bases, and 13 bases stayed unmatched. As DNA, the CDR3 is TGCAGTGCTAGAGGGTTGGCGACTAGCGGTGACGGGCAGTACTTC. Translating gives CSARGLATSGDGQYF.

Here the CDR3 reads CASSFGQGASGYTF. The CDR3 nucleotides read TGTGCCAGCAGCTTCGGACAGGGGGCGAGTGGCTACACCTTC. The V and J genes are TRBV12-3 or TRBV12-4 and TRBJ1-2; 11 bases map to TRBD1. The V segment lost 6 bases and the J segment 7 bases; nucleotides outside the gene matches: 7. The CDR3 length is 14 residues.

This clone is medium-sized by share. The rearrangement joins TRBV2 to TRBJ2-2; no reliable D call. The CDR3 covers 14 residues. The germline gives CDR1 SNHLY, CDR2 FYNNEI. Between the trimmed V and J ends, which lost 4 bases and 1 base, there was a span of 7 bases. CDR3 in DNA: TGTGCCAGCAGTGCAAATAGGAACACCGGGGAGCTGTTTTTT. This codes for CASSANRNTGELFF.

Ten or more counts support this clone. J is TRBJ1-1 and V is TRBV13; perhaps TRBD1 as D (5 bases). The germline V and J ends were trimmed by 2 bases and 6 bases, with 10 bases remaining between them. The CDR3 has 13 residues. Germline CDR1 is PRHDT and CDR2 is FYEKMQ (reference sequence). The CDR3 spells CASSLQGSAEAFF. The CDR3 DNA is TGTGCCAGCAGCTTACAGGGAAGCGCTGAAGCTTTCTTT.

This clone is medium-sized. This chain links TRBV2 with TRBJ2-3; D possibly corresponds to TRBD1 (5 bases). Between the trimmed V and J ends, which lost 8 bases and 0 bases, there was a span of 12 bases. Germline V gene data show CDR1 as SNHLY and CDR2 as FYNNEI. This CDR3 region has 14 residues. The CDR3: CASVPGSSTDTQYF. CDR3 sequence (DNA): TGTGCCAGCGTCCCAGGGTCTAGCACAGATACGCAGTATTTT.